Here is one TCR beta chain with its context. CDR3 length: 15 residues. J lost 4 bases, V lost 5 bases, and 6 bases had no gene match. The germline CDR1 and CDR2 sequences are GTSNPN and SVGIG (reference sequence). The sample belongs to a study of T-cell reconstitution after alpha-beta-depleted transplantation in children. Unique molecular identifiers were used in preparing the TCRbeta library. TCRdb reprocessed the PCR reads with MiXCR, giving one entry per CDR3 protein. The sample holds hundreds of thousands of distinct CDR3 sequences; roughly 15% are singletons and the top ten take approximately 1%.

V is TRBV30 and J is TRBJ2-1; 12 bases line up with TRBD1. This clonotype originated in a human donor who donated a stem cell graft to a child with acute myeloid leukemia. The source material was PBMCs from the stem cell graft donor, sampled from the stem cell graft. The CDR3 DNA reads TGTGCCTGGGCATGGGGACAGGGGGCATACAATGAGCAGTTCTTC. The encoded protein is CAWAWGQGAYNEQFF.